Listed below are T cell receptor beta chains from one sample, sequenced in a study of blood T cell repertoires in COVID-19. The method was immunoSEQ multiplex PCR; TCRdb's version includes in-frame clones alone and lacks a portion of them. The data show more than 85,000 clones, nearly 85% seen once. The sequenced sample was peripheral blood. All receptors derive from a woman aged 50 to 60 with acute or convalescent COVID-19. Each CDR3 is given with its conserved first and last residue. A D gene is named only where the DNA matches it firmly. For some rows the clone size is stated as once, few or many, or as a class when expanded; others skip it.

clone size	V gene	J gene	D gene	CDR3 protein	CDR3 DNA
-	TRBV6-5	TRBJ2-7	-	CASSFLAGESYEQYF	TGTGCCAGCAGTTTCCTGGCAGGGGAGTCCTACGAGCAGTACTTC
-	TRBV9	TRBJ1-2	TRBD1	CASSHRDSGYGYTF	TGTGCCAGCAGCCACCGGGACAGCGGCTATGGCTACACCTTC
-	TRBV2	TRBJ2-1	-	CASSVIPGGASYNEQFF	TGTGCCAGCAGCGTCATCCCTGGCGGGGCCTCCTACAATGAGCAGTTCTTC
-	TRBV3-1/TRBV3-2	TRBJ1-2	-	CASSQLRGNTYGYTF	TGTGCCAGCAGCCAATTACGGGGGAACACCTATGGCTACACCTTC
-	TRBV6-5	TRBJ1-3	TRBD1	CASREGARGNTIYF	TGTGCCAGCAGGGAGGGGGCGAGGGGAAACACCATATATTTT
-	TRBV3-1/TRBV3-2	TRBJ2-7	TRBD2	CASSQERASGGKEQYF	TGTGCCAGCAGCCAAGAAAGAGCTAGCGGGGGGAAAGAGCAGTACTTC
-	TRBV19	TRBJ1-2	TRBD1	CASSPDRVDYGYTF	TGTGCCAGTAGCCCAGACAGGGTCGACTATGGCTACACCTTC
-	TRBV13	TRBJ1-6	-	CASSLGRGRQNSPLHF	TGTGCCAGCAGCTTAGGCAGGGGACGCCAAAATTCACCCCTCCACTTT
-	TRBV10-1	TRBJ2-1	TRBD2	CASSESSGGNEQFF	TGCGCCAGCAGTGAAAGTAGCGGGGGCAATGAGCAGTTCTTC
-	TRBV9	TRBJ2-3	TRBD2	CASSRAGLAGTDTQYF	TGTGCCAGCAGCAGGGCGGGGCTAGCGGGGACAGATACGCAGTATTTT
-	TRBV14	TRBJ1-5	-	CASSQGFWQVGGF	TGTGCCAGCAGCCAAGGATTTTGGCAGGTCGGGGGTTTT
-	TRBV5-6	TRBJ1-2	-	CASSLVGSLYTF	TGTGCCAGCAGCTTGGTGGGCAGCCTCTACACCTTC
-	TRBV12-3/TRBV12-4	TRBJ2-3	-	CASSGGSDTQYF	TGTGCCAGCAGCGGGGGTTCAGATACGCAGTATTTT
once	TRBV7-2	TRBJ1-1	-	CASSPGPGYAMNTEAFF	TGTGCCAGCAGCCCAGGGCCAGGTTACGCCATGAACACTGAAGCTTTCTTT
-	TRBV5-8	TRBJ1-2	-	CASSLGAGANYGYTF	TGTGCCAGCAGCTTGGGGGCAGGGGCTAACTATGGCTACACCTTC
-	TRBV2	TRBJ2-5	TRBD1	CASSPVSGTGLSTQYF	TGTGCCAGCAGTCCCGTTTCCGGGACAGGCCTTTCGACCCAGTACTTC
-	TRBV12-3/TRBV12-4	TRBJ1-2	-	CASSLRGYTF	TGTGCCAGCAGTTTACGTGGCTACACCTTC
-	TRBV6-4	TRBJ2-7	-	CASSDLGQGGNEQYF	TGTGCCAGCAGTGACCTGGGGCAGGGCGGCAACGAGCAGTACTTC
-	TRBV19	TRBJ1-4	TRBD1	CASRGAGTGNEKLFF	TGTGCCAGTAGAGGTGCCGGGACAGGGAATGAAAAACTGTTTTTT
once	TRBV7-3	TRBJ2-2	-	CASSLQQATGELFF	TGTGCCAGCAGCTTGCAACAGGCCACCGGGGAGCTGTTTTTT
-	TRBV5-1	TRBJ2-2	-	CASSFFSGTGELFF	TGCGCCAGCAGCTTTTTCTCGGGAACCGGGGAGCTGTTTTTT
-	TRBV6-5	TRBJ1-2	TRBD1	CASSRQGPYGYTF	TGTGCCAGCAGCCGACAGGGGCCCTATGGCTACACCTTC
-	TRBV6-5	TRBJ1-2	-	CASSGPSPGGYTF	TGTGCCAGCTCCGGGCCCTCGCCGGGAGGCTACACCTTC
-	TRBV12-5	TRBJ1-1	-	CASGLPEGRGEAFF	TGTGCTAGTGGTTTGCCGGAGGGGCGGGGTGAAGCTTTCTTT
-	TRBV4-1	TRBJ1-5	-	CASSQDFYGSAAGNQPQHF	TGCGCCAGCAGCCAAGATTTTTATGGATCGGCGGCGGGCAATCAGCCCCAGCATTTT
once	TRBV11-2	TRBJ1-6	-	CASSLGGTGKSPLHF	TGTGCCAGCAGCTTAGGGGGAACGGGGAAATCACCCCTCCACTTT
-	TRBV9	TRBJ1-2	TRBD1	CASSSSGQGNGYTF	TGTGCCAGCAGCTCGTCGGGACAGGGTAATGGCTACACCTTC
-	TRBV6-2/TRBV6-3	TRBJ2-5	TRBD1	CASSSDRGSRKETQYF	TGTGCCAGCAGTTCCGACAGGGGAAGTAGGAAAGAGACCCAGTACTTC
-	TRBV5-1	TRBJ2-7	TRBD2	CASSLGGGGNYEQYF	TGCGCCAGCAGCTTGGGCGGGGGGGGCAACTACGAGCAGTACTTC
-	TRBV6-2/TRBV6-3	TRBJ2-7	-	CASSFGSFTEQYF	TGTGCCAGCAGTTTCGGGAGCTTTACGGAGCAGTACTTC
-	TRBV10-3	TRBJ1-1	-	CAISEERNEAFF	TGTGCCATCAGTGAGGAGAGGAATGAAGCTTTCTTT
-	TRBV4-1	TRBJ1-2	-	CASSQGPGSPEYGYTF	TGCGCCAGCAGCCAAGGACCGGGGTCTCCGGAGTATGGCTACACCTTC
-	TRBV6-5	TRBJ1-5	-	CASSYNSNQPQHF	TGTGCCAGCAGTTATAATAGCAATCAGCCCCAGCATTTT
-	TRBV27	TRBJ1-1	-	CASSLRGQNTEAFF	TGTGCCAGCAGTTTGCGGGGTCAGAACACTGAAGCTTTCTTT
-	TRBV13	TRBJ2-1	TRBD2	CASSTLLAGGPNEQFF	TGTGCCAGCAGCACGCTACTAGCGGGGGGGCCCAATGAGCAGTTCTTC
-	TRBV10-3	TRBJ2-7	TRBD1	CAISGGDRGSYEQYF	TGTGCCATCTCAGGTGGGGACAGGGGCTCCTACGAGCAGTACTTC
-	TRBV7-2	TRBJ2-3	-	CASSLVEWSTQYF	TGTGCCAGCAGCTTAGTAGAGTGGAGTACGCAGTATTTT
-	TRBV7-9	TRBJ2-3	-	CASSLRGGTDTQYF	TGTGCCAGCAGCTTACGGGGTGGCACAGATACGCAGTATTTT
-	TRBV9	TRBJ1-1	TRBD1	CASSVRGDSQNTEAFF	TGTGCCAGCAGCGTAAGGGGGGACAGCCAGAACACTGAAGCTTTCTTT
-	TRBV15	TRBJ1-1	-	CATSRERRNTEAFF	TGTGCCACCAGCAGAGAAAGGAGGAACACTGAAGCTTTCTTT
-	TRBV30	TRBJ1-1	-	CAWSAQAVGGAFF	TGTGCCTGGAGTGCCCAGGCGGTTGGAGGAGCTTTCTTT
-	TRBV15	TRBJ2-7	TRBD1	CATSWRGRQGADYEQYF	TGTGCCACCAGCTGGCGAGGAAGGCAGGGGGCGGACTACGAGCAGTACTTC
-	TRBV5-6	TRBJ1-2	-	CASSLWGTRNYGYTF	TGTGCCAGCAGCTTGTGGGGGACACGGAACTATGGCTACACCTTC
-	TRBV7-7	TRBJ2-2	-	CASSLALQGGGELFF	TGTGCCAGCAGCTTAGCTCTTCAGGGCGGCGGGGAGCTGTTTTTT
-	TRBV2	TRBJ1-1	-	CASSMDWGNTEAFF	TGTGCCAGCAGCATGGACTGGGGGAACACTGAAGCTTTCTTT
-	TRBV7-2	TRBJ2-7	-	CASSLTQGYEQYF	TGTGCCAGCAGCTTAACGCAGGGCTACGAGCAGTACTTC
-	TRBV28	TRBJ1-1	-	CASSLSRRAEAFF	TGTGCCAGCAGTTTGAGTCGGAGAGCTGAAGCTTTCTTT
-	TRBV11-2	TRBJ2-3	TRBD1	CASSLQGAGADTQYF	TGTGCCAGCAGCTTACAGGGGGCAGGTGCAGATACGCAGTATTTT
-	TRBV9	TRBJ1-6	TRBD1	CASSARQGASNSPLHF	TGTGCCAGCAGCGCGCGACAGGGGGCAAGTAATTCACCCCTCCACTTT
-	TRBV14	TRBJ1-2	TRBD1	CASSHSWGTAPRGYTF	TGTGCCAGCAGCCACTCCTGGGGGACAGCGCCTAGAGGCTACACCTTC
once	TRBV30	TRBJ1-4	TRBD1	CAWSWTGGDEKLFF	TGTGCCTGGAGTTGGACAGGGGGGGATGAAAAACTGTTTTTT
-	TRBV21-1	TRBJ1-6	-	CASSNRRVTLHF	TGTGCCAGCAGCAACAGGCGAGTCACCCTCCACTTT
-	TRBV11-2	TRBJ1-1	-	CASSLLYGGGLNTEAFF	TGTGCCAGCAGCTTATTGTATGGGGGGGGACTGAACACTGAAGCTTTCTTT